This TCR beta chain was found in a study of read filtering for tumor transcriptome and immune sequencing. Study details: The cohort had 17 men and about 15 women aged about 40 to 90, mean about 70 years.

CDR1 and CDR2 from the germline V gene are SQVTM and ANQGSEA. V was pared by 0 bases and J by 4 bases, with 3 bases of the junction left unmatched. This CDR3 region has 15 residues. Study-wide results and limits: The CD138-negative fraction was mixed bone marrow immune cells, not pure T cells.

From about 0.4 ug of RNA, a library with molecular barcoded alpha/delta and beta/gamma adaptors was made. A single record per CDR3 protein comes from TCRdb applying MiXCR to the reads. The sample records 85,000 to 100,000 distinct CDR3 sequences, about a fifth being singletons. This clonotype was recorded many times. Its antigen is currently unknown. The specimen sequenced was a population of CD138-negative cells sorted from bone marrow. The rearrangement links TRBV29-1 to TRBJ2-3, with 11 bases aligning to TRBD1. The TCR sequence derives from a donor older than 35 with multiple myeloma. This CDR3 is CSVEDGTGGPDTQYF. As DNA, the CDR3 is TGCAGCGTTGAAGATGGGACAGGGGGACCAGATACGCAGTATTTT.